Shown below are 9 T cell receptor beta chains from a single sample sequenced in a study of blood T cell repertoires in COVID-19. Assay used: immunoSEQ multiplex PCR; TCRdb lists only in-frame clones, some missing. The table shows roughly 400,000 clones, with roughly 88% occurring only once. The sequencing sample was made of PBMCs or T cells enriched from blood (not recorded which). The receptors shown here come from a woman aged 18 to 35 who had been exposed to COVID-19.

This CDR3 is CASSYDSTYEQYF. CDR3 in DNA: TGTGCCAGCAGTTACGACAGTACCTACGAGCAGTACTTC. This chain joins TRBV6-5 and TRBJ2-7, with a possible D match to TRBD1 (5 bases). The CDR3 is 13 amino acids. With 2 bases removed from V and 2 bases from J, the gap between germline ends came to 7 bases. From germline, CDR1 is MNHEY and CDR2 SVGAGI.

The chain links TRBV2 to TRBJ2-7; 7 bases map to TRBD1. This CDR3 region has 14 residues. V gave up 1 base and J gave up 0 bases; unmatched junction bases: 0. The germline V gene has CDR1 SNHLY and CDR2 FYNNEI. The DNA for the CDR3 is TGTGCCAGCAGTGAAGGGACAGGCTCCTACGAGCAGTACTTC. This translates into CASSEGTGSYEQYF.

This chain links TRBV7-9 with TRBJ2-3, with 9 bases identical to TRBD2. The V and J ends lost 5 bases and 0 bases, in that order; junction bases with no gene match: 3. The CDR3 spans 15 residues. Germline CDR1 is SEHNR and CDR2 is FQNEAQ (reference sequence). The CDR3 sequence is CASSPSGISTDTQYF. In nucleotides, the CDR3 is TGTGCCAGCAGCCCTAGCGGGATTAGCACAGATACGCAGTATTTT.

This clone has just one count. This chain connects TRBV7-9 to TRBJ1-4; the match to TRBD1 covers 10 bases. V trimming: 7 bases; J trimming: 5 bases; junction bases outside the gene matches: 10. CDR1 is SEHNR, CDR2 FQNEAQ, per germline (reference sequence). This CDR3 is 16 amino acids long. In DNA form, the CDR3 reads TGTGCCAGCACCCTGACAGGGGGCAATGAGAATGAAAAACTGTTTTTT. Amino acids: CASTLTGGNENEKLFF.

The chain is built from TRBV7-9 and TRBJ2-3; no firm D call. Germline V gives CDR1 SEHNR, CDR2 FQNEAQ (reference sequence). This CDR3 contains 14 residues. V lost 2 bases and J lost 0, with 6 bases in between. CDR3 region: CASSLSLSTDTQYF. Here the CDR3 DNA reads TGTGCCAGCAGCTTAAGCCTTAGCACAGATACGCAGTATTTT.

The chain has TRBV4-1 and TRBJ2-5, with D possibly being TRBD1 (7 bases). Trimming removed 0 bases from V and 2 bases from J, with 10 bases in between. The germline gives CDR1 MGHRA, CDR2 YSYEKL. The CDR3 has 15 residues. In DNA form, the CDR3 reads TGCGCCAGCAGCCAAGATCCAGGGGGGCAAGAGACCCAGTACTTC. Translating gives CASSQDPGGQETQYF.

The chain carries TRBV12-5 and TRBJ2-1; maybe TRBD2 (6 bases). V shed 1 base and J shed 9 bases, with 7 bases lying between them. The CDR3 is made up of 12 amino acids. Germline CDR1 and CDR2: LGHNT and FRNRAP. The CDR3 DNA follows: TGTGCTAGTGGTTTGGAGGAGGGTGAGCAGTTCTTC. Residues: CASGLEEGEQFF.

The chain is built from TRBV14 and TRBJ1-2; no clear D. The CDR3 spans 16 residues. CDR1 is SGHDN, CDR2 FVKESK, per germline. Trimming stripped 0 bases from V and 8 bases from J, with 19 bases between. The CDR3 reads CASSQDIRGMTGGYTF. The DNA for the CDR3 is TGTGCCAGCAGCCAAGATATCCGGGGAATGACTGGAGGCTACACCTTC.

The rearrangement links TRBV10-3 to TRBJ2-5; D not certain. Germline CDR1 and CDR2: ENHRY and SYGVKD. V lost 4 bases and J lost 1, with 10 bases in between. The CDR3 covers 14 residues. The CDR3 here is CAISASAIQETQYF. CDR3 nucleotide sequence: TGTGCCATCAGTGCGTCAGCGATCCAAGAGACCCAGTACTTC.